Each of the 21 T cell receptor beta chains below was sequenced from the same sample in a study of CD4+ T cells in melanoma. The method was immunoSEQ multiplex PCR; TCRdb's version includes in-frame clones alone and lacks a portion of them. The sample carries over 9,000 clones, 60% to 80% recorded once. Sequenced material: cells from a culture (not recorded whether cultured in vitro). Receptor source: a human donor with melanoma.

The rearrangement links TRBV5-6 to TRBJ2-7; a possible D gene is TRBD1 (5 bases). Per the germline V gene, CDR1 is SGHDT and CDR2 is YYEEEE. V dropped 2 bases and J dropped 2 bases, with 11 bases sitting between them. The CDR3 extends over 14 amino acids. CDR3 sequence: CASSFFGATYEQYF. The CDR3 DNA reads as TGTGCCAGCAGCTTTTTTGGGGCCACCTACGAGCAGTACTTC.

This clone came up a few times. The chain has TRBV7-9 and TRBJ2-3; TRBD2 matches 9 bases. Unmatched junction bases numbered 3, after V lost 4 bases and J lost 1 base. The CDR3 covers 15 residues. Germline V gene data show CDR1 as SEHNR and CDR2 as FQNEAQ (reference sequence). The CDR3 DNA reads TGTGCCAGCAGCTCGACTAGCGGAGGCACAGATACGCAGTATTTT. Translating it yields CASSSTSGGTDTQYF.

The genes are TRBV18 and TRBJ1-1; the D is unclear. Germline lookup yields CDR1 KGHSH and CDR2 LQKENI. V lost 2 bases and J 0 bases, leaving 13 bases between the germline ends. This CDR3 is built from 16 residues. For the CDR3, the DNA is TGTGCCAGCTCACCATTGCAGTCTAACATGAACACTGAAGCTTTCTTT. Translating gives CASSPLQSNMNTEAFF.

The chain recombines TRBV6-5 with TRBJ1-3; tentative D call: TRBD1 (5 bases). The CDR3 totals 15 residues. V was pared by 5 bases and J by 2 bases, with 13 bases between. The germline V gene has CDR1 MNHEY and CDR2 SVGAGI. CDR3: CASSALGGAGNTIYF. The CDR3 DNA sequence: TGTGCCAGCAGTGCCCTCGGGGGGGCTGGAAACACCATATATTTT.

The CDR3 nucleotides read TGCGCCAGCAGCCCCACGTCACTCGACTGGGACTACGAGCAGTACTTC. This gives the protein CASSPTSLDWDYEQYF. The chain joins TRBV5-1 to TRBJ2-7, with D unresolved. This CDR3 region has 16 residues. Germline values: CDR1 SGHRS, CDR2 YFSETQ. Deletions cut 4 bases from V and 3 bases from J, with 20 bases between.

The chain uses TRBV4-2 and TRBJ1-2; TRBD1 matches 10 bases. Germline V gene sequence: CDR1 LGHNA, CDR2 YNFKEQ. V was pared by 1 base and J by 6 bases, with 5 bases of the junction left unmatched. The CDR3 sequence is 15 residues long. The CDR3 here is CASSQVWDRGDGYTF. The CDR3 region has the DNA TGTGCCAGCAGCCAAGTTTGGGACAGGGGCGATGGCTACACCTTC.

The V call is TRBV2, the J call TRBJ1-1; the match to TRBD1 covers 7 bases. Trimming took 6 bases from V and 0 from J; bases not matched to a gene: 10. Germline CDR1 and CDR2: SNHLY and FYNNEI. This CDR3 has 16 residues. The CDR3 DNA is TGTGCCAGCAGAGGAATAGCCAGGGGGATGAACACTGAAGCTTTCTTT. This gives the protein CASRGIARGMNTEAFF.

The chain employs TRBV27 and TRBJ1-1; D perhaps matches TRBD1 (6 bases). The V end lost 3 bases, the J end lost 1 base, and 12 bases lay between the germline ends. In germline, CDR1 is MNHEY, CDR2 SMNVEV (reference sequence). The CDR3 is 15 amino acids. CDR3 residues: CASSFGGRGNTEAFF. The CDR3 region has the DNA TGTGCCAGCAGTTTTGGCGGCAGGGGGAACACTGAAGCTTTCTTT.

In its sample, this clone was seen a few times. This chain connects TRBV15 to TRBJ2-2, with 8 bases fitting TRBD1. Germline CDR1 and CDR2: LNHNV and YYDKDF (reference sequence). CDR3 length: 16 amino acids. With 5 bases clipped from V and 4 bases from J, the junction kept 9 bases outside the gene matches. The CDR3 DNA reads as TGTGCCACCAGCGGCGGACAGGGCGCGTTCACCGGGGAGCTGTTTTTT. This codes for CATSGGQGAFTGELFF.

The chain carries TRBV5-4 and TRBJ2-2; no clear D gene. Germline CDR1 is SGHNT and CDR2 is YYREEE (reference sequence). This CDR3 region has 15 residues. Trimming shortened V by 1 base and J by 7 bases, and 14 bases separated the two germline ends. CDR3 region: CASSLPPRIGGELFF. The CDR3 DNA sequence: TGTGCCAGCAGCTTGCCCCCCCGCATAGGCGGGGAGCTGTTTTTT.

J is TRBJ1-5 and V is TRBV10-2; D might be TRBD1 (5 bases). The germline V and J ends were trimmed by 2 bases and 6 bases, with 20 bases remaining between them. This CDR3 has 17 amino acids. Looked up from germline, CDR1 is WSHSY and CDR2 is SAAADI. The CDR3 sequence is CASSEKGRGSAGQPQHF. The CDR3 nucleotides are TGCGCCAGCAGTGAGAAAGGGCGGGGCAGCGCGGGTCAGCCCCAGCATTTT.

V and J are TRBV5-4 and TRBJ2-7; D gene uncertain. CDR3 size: 14 residues. Trimming cost V 2 bases and J 0 bases, with 9 bases left between them. The germline V gene encodes CDR1 SGHNT and CDR2 YYREEE (reference sequence). The CDR3 nucleotides are TGTGCCAGCAGCTTTGGCCCAAGCTCCTACGAGCAGTACTTC. It encodes CASSFGPSSYEQYF.

This sequence joins TRBV4-1 and TRBJ2-1; TRBD1 might be the D (6 bases). Germline CDR1 reads MGHRA; CDR2 reads YSYEKL. The CDR3 runs to 15 residues. V was cut by 0 bases and J by 9 bases, with 15 bases left in between. CDR3 loop: CASSQEYHRESEQFF. CDR3 nucleotides: TGCGCCAGCAGCCAAGAATATCACAGGGAAAGTGAGCAGTTCTTC.

The genes are TRBV7-2 and TRBJ2-5; D perhaps matches TRBD2 (5 bases). Germline CDR1 and CDR2: SGHTA and FQGNSA. The CDR3 is 14 residues long. Trimming pared 3 bases from V and 5 bases from J, leaving 13 bases between. CDR3 amino acids: CASSLGDARETQYF. The DNA for the CDR3 is TGTGCCAGCAGCTTGGGAGACGCCCGGGAGACCCAGTACTTC. The full variable domain, completed using reference TRBV7-2 and TRBJ2-5, is GAGVSQSPSNKVTEKGKDVELRCDPISGHTALYWYRQSLGQGLEFLIYFQGNSAPDKSGLPSDRFSAERTGGSVSTLTIQRTQQEDSAVYLCASSLGDARETQYFGPGTRLLVL.

This chain connects TRBV12-5 to TRBJ1-1, with unresolved D. This CDR3 contains 17 residues. CDR1 LGHNT and CDR2 FRNRAP come from the germline V gene. V lost 0 bases and J 1 base, leaving 15 bases between the germline ends. The DNA for the CDR3 is TGTGCTAGTGGTTTGGTACGATCCCTGGTTGAGAACACTGAAGCTTTCTTT. Translated: CASGLVRSLVENTEAFF. Variable domain in full (rest from reference TRBV12-5 and TRBJ1-1): DARVTQTPRHKVTEMGQEVTMRCQPILGHNTVFWYRQTMMQGLELLAYFRNRAPLDDSGMPKDRFSAEMPDATLATLKIQPSEPRDSAVYFCASGLVRSLVENTEAFFGQGTRLTVV.

The chain is built from TRBV5-1 and TRBJ1-2, with 7 positions matching TRBD1. Per the germline V gene, CDR1 is SGHRS and CDR2 is YFSETQ. CDR3 length equals 18 residues. V shed 4 bases, J shed 0 bases, and the junction held 15 bases outside the gene matches. CDR3 in DNA: TGCGCCAGCAGCCCACAGGGGACTACTGGTTCCTCTAACTATGGCTACACCTTC. Its protein is CASSPQGTTGSSNYGYTF.

J is TRBJ1-2 and V is TRBV27; D ambiguous. The V end lost 11 bases, the J end lost 4 bases, and 23 bases lay between the germline ends. Germline lookup yields CDR1 MNHEY and CDR2 SMNVEV (reference sequence). This CDR3 is built from 15 residues. CDR3 residues: CAGNFWIRTVYGYTF. CDR3 nucleotides: TGTGCCGGGAACTTTTGGATCAGGACTGTCTATGGCTACACCTTC.

The genes are TRBV19 and TRBJ2-5; D possibly matches TRBD1 or TRBD2 (5 bases each). V gave up 2 bases and J gave up 4 bases, with 14 bases separating them. The CDR3 extends over 15 amino acids. Germline loops: CDR1 LNHDA, CDR2 SQIVND (reference sequence). The CDR3 coding sequence is TGTGCCAGTAGTATATCGCCGGGGCGCAGAGAGACCCAGTACTTC. This gives the protein CASSISPGRRETQYF.

The gene calls are TRBV7-9 and TRBJ1-2, with D possibly being TRBD1 (5 bases). Between the trimmed V and J ends, which lost 4 bases and 7 bases, there was a span of 13 bases. The CDR3 has 13 amino acids. Germline V gene lookup returns CDR1 SEHNR and CDR2 FQNEAQ (reference sequence). CDR3 amino acids: CASSSPGLGGYTF. DNA for the CDR3: TGTGCCAGCAGCTCCCCAGGGTTAGGTGGCTACACCTTC. The full variable domain, in which reference TRBV7-9 and TRBJ1-2 provide the parts outside the CDR3, is DTGVSQNPRHKITKRGQNVTFRCDPISEHNRLYWYRQTLGQGPEFLTYFQNEAQLEKSRLLSDRFSAERPKGSFSTLEIQRTEQGDSAMYLCASSSPGLGGYTFGSGTRLTVV.

The gene calls are TRBV6-1 and TRBJ2-7, with D perhaps TRBD2 (6 bases). The CDR3 runs 14 residues. Germline-derived CDR1 and CDR2 are MNHNS and SASEGT. Trimming removed 10 bases from V and 2 bases from J, with 18 bases in between. The CDR3: CAISRGTQTYEQYF. In DNA form, the CDR3 reads TGTGCCATCAGCCGCGGGACGCAGACCTACGAGCAGTACTTC.

The rearrangement links TRBV18 to TRBJ1-2; no clear D. Looked up from germline, CDR1 is KGHSH and CDR2 is LQKENI. Trimming shortened V by 2 bases and J by 7 bases, and 20 bases separated the two germline ends. The length of the CDR3 is 16 residues. CDR3 region: CASSPTGESGVAGYTF. CDR3 bases: TGTGCCAGCTCACCAACCGGGGAGTCGGGCGTCGCTGGCTACACCTTC.